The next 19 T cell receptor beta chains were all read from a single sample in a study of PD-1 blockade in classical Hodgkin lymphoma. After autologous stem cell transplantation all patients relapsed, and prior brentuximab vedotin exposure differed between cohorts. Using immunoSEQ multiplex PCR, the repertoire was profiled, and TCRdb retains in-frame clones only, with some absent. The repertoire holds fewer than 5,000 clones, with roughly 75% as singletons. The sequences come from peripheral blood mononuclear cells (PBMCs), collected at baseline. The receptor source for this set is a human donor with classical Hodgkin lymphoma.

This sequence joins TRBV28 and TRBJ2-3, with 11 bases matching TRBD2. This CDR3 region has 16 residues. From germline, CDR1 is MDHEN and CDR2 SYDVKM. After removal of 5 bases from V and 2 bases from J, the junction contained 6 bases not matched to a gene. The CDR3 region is CASSPQTSGVTDTQYF. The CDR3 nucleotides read TGTGCCAGCAGTCCCCAGACTAGCGGGGTCACAGATACGCAGTATTTT.

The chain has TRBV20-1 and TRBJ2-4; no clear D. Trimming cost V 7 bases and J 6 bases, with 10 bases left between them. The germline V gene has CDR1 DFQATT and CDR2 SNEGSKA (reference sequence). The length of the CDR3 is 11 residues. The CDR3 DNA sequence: TGCAGTGTTCGGGCCGTAAACATTCAGTACTTC. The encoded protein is CSVRAVNIQYF.

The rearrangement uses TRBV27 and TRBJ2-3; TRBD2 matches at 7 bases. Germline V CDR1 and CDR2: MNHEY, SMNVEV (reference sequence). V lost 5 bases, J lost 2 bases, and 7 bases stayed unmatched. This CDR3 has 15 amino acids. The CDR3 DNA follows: TGTGCCAGCAGTAGAACTAGCGAACCCACAGATACGCAGTATTTT. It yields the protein CASSRTSEPTDTQYF.

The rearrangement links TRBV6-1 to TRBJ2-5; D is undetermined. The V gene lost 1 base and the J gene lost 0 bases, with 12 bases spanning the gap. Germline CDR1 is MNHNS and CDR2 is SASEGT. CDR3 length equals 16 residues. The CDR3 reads CASSEVRLGYQETQYF. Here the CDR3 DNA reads TGTGCCAGCAGTGAAGTCCGCCTCGGGTACCAAGAGACCCAGTACTTC.

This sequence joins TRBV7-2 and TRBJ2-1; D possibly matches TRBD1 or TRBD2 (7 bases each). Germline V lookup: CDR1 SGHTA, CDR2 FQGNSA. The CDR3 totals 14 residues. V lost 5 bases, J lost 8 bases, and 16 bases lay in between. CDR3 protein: CASSPQGGGYEQFF. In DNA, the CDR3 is TGTGCCAGCAGCCCCCAGGGAGGGGGCTATGAGCAGTTCTTC.

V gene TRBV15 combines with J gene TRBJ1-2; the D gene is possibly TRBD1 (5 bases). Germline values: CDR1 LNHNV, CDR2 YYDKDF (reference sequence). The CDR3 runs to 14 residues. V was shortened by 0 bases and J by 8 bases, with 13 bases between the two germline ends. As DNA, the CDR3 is TGTGCCACCAGCAGAGATCTCGCAGGGACGGGCTACACCTTC. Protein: CATSRDLAGTGYTF.

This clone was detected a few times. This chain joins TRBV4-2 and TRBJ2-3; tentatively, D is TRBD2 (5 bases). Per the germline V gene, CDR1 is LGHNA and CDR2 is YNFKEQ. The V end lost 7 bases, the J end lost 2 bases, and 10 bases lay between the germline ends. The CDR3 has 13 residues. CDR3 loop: CASMGETTDTQYF. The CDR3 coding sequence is TGTGCCAGCATGGGAGAGACCACAGATACGCAGTATTTT.

In nucleotides, the CDR3 is TGTGCCAGCAGCTTACCCACTAGCGGGGGCACAGATACGCAGTATTTT. Encoded protein: CASSLPTSGGTDTQYF. The gene calls are TRBV11-1 and TRBJ2-3, with TRBD2 matching 10 bases. V shed 2 bases, J shed 1 base, and the junction held 3 bases outside the gene matches. In germline, CDR1 is SGHAT, CDR2 FQDESV (reference sequence). The CDR3 length is 16 residues.

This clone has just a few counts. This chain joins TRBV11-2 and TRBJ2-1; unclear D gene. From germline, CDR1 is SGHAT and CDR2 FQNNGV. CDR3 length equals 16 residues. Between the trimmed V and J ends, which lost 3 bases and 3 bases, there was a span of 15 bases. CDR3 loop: CASSFLRDNIYNEQFF. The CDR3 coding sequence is TGTGCCAGCAGCTTCTTGCGAGATAATATCTACAATGAGCAGTTCTTC.

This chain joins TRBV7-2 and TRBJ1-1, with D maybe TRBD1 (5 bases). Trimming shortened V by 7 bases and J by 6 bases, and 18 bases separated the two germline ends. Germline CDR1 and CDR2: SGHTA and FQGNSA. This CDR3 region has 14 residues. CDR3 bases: TGTGCCAGCACCGTGGACACAACGGGCGCTGAAGCTTTCTTT. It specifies CASTVDTTGAEAFF.

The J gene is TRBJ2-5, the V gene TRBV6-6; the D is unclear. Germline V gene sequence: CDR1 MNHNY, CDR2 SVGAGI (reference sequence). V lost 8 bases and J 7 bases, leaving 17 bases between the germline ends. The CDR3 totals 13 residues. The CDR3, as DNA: TGTGCCAGCCAAATGGACCCGCAGCGGACCCAGTACTTC. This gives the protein CASQMDPQRTQYF.

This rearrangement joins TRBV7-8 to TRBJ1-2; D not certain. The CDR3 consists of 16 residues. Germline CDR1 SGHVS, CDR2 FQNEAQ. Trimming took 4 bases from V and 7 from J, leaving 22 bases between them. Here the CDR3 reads CASSSSGRFIPLGYTF. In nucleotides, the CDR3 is TGTGCCAGCAGCTCTTCTGGGCGTTTTATCCCGCTTGGCTACACCTTC.

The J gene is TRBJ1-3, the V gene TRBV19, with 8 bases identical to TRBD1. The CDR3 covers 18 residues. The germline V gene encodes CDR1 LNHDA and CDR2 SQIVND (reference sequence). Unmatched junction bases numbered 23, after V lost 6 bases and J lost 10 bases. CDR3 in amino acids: CASSKRAGQGFFEGTIYF. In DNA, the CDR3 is TGTGCCAGTAGCAAACGCGCAGGACAGGGCTTTTTCGAAGGGACCATATATTTT.

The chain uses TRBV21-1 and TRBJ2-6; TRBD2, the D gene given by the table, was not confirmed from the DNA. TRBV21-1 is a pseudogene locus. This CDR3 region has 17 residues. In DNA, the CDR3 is TGTGCCAGCAGCAAAGGAGGAGGGAGATCTGGGGCCAACGTCCTGACTTTC. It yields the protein CASSKGGGRSGANVLTF.

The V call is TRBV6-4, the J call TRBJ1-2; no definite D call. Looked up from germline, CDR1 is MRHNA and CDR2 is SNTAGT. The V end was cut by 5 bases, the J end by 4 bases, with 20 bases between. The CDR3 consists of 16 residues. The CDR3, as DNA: TGTGCCAGCAGTATGGCTGCACACGGAAAGACCTATGGCTACACCTTC. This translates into CASSMAAHGKTYGYTF.

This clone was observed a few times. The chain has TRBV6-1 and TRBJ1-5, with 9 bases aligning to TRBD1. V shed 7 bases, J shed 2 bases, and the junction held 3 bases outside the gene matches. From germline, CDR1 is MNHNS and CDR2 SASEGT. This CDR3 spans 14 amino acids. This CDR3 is CASNRDRGNQPQHF. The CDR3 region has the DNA TGTGCCAGCAATCGGGACAGGGGCAATCAGCCCCAGCATTTT.

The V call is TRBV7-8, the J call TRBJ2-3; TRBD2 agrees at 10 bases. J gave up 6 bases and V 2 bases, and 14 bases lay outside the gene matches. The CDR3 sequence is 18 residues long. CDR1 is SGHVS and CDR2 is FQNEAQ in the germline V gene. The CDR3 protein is CASSLLLLVLAGNDTQYF. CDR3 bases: TGTGCCAGCAGCTTACTACTTTTGGTACTAGCGGGGAACGATACGCAGTATTTT.

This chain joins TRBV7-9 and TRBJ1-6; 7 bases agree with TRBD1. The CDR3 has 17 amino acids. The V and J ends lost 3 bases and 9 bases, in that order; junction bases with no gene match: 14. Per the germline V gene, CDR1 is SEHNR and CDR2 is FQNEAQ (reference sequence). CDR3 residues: CASSFHDLRGASSPLHF. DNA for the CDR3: TGTGCCAGCAGCTTCCACGACCTCAGGGGGGCGAGTTCACCCCTCCACTTT.

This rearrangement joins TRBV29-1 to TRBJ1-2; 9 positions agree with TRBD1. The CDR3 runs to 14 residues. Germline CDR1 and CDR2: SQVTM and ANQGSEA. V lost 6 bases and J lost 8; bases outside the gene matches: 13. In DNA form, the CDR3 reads TGCAGCGTGCCCGGGACAGGGCCTAGATGGGGCTACACCTTC. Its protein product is CSVPGTGPRWGYTF.